This paragraph covers one T cell receptor beta chain sequence. Preparation of the TCRbeta library was carried out with unique molecular identifiers. TCRdb re-called the PCR reads through MiXCR, storing one row per CDR3 protein. The sample consists of more than 550,000 distinct CDR3 sequences, more than 9% of them appearing once. These data come from a study of T-cell reconstitution after alpha-beta-depleted transplantation in children. The V and J ends lost 7 bases and 3 bases respectively, with 6 bases between them. CDR1 is LGHNA and CDR2 is YNFKEQ in the germline V gene. This CDR3 is built from 11 residues.

Material: PBMCs from the stem cell graft donor, obtained from the stem cell graft. This TCR derives from a human donor who donated a stem cell graft to a child with acute myeloid leukemia. This chain connects TRBV4-2 to TRBJ1-2; no definite D call. CDR3 loop: CASKRDYGYTF. In nucleotides, the CDR3 is TGTGCCAGCAAGAGGGACTATGGCTACACCTTC.